The 26 T cell receptor beta chains in this list originate from one sample, sequenced in a study of CD8+ T cells in alopecia areata. Sequencing relied on a cDNA template that was reverse transcribed from extracted RNA. TCRdb keeps only in-frame clones here, not all; method: immunoSEQ multiplex PCR. The sample lists 130,000 or so clones, around 49% occurring once. Sequenced material: CD8+ T cells sorted from blood, taken at week 0. These receptors all stem from a human donor with alopecia areata.

This clone has more than one count but fewer than ten. The CDR3 DNA reads as TGTGCCAGCAGTCCCGACAGTTATGGCTACACCTTC. Translation gives CASSPDSYGYTF. This chain links TRBV27 with TRBJ1-2, with D tentatively TRBD1 (5 bases). The CDR3 consists of 12 residues. Germline-derived CDR1 and CDR2 are MNHEY and SMNVEV (reference sequence). Trimming removed 5 bases at V and 5 bases at J, with 9 bases between.

The chain carries TRBV11-2 and TRBJ1-1; D perhaps matches TRBD1 (5 bases). The CDR3 spans 15 residues. V lost 5 bases to trimming and J lost 3 bases, with 16 bases between them. Per the germline V gene, CDR1 is SGHAT and CDR2 is FQNNGV. The CDR3 loop reads CASSPMGGGDTEAFF. The CDR3 DNA reads as TGTGCCAGCAGCCCCATGGGGGGTGGGGACACTGAAGCTTTCTTT.

In this sample, this clone turned up a few times. This rearrangement joins TRBV2 to TRBJ2-4, with D perhaps TRBD2 (6 bases). CDR3 length equals 15 residues. V was clipped by 3 bases and J by 0 bases, with 9 bases between them. Germline lookup yields CDR1 SNHLY and CDR2 FYNNEI. This chain's CDR3 is CASSEAGRAKNIQYF. CDR3 DNA: TGTGCCAGCAGTGAGGCGGGGCGAGCCAAAAACATTCAGTACTTC.

V and J are TRBV9 and TRBJ2-1; a weak D match, TRBD2 (6 bases). This CDR3 has 15 amino acids. Per germline, CDR1 SGDLS and CDR2 YYNGEE. Trimming cost V 6 bases and J 5 bases, with 18 bases left between them. CDR3 sequence (DNA): TGTGCCAGCACGGCCGGGCTAGCGCAAGACAATGAGCAGTTCTTC. As protein: CASTAGLAQDNEQFF.

This clone was found a few times. The chain combines TRBV30 with TRBJ1-1; perhaps TRBD1 as D (5 bases). Germline-derived CDR1 and CDR2 are GTSNPN and SVGIG (reference sequence). Trimming stripped 5 bases from V and 0 bases from J, with 13 bases between. CDR3 length equals 14 residues. CDR3 in DNA: TGTGCCTGGCAAGGACACAGCATGAACACTGAAGCTTTCTTT. Translation gives CAWQGHSMNTEAFF.

The chain couples TRBV11-2 to TRBJ2-3, with D uncertain. The CDR3 length is 12 residues. Germline V gene lookup returns CDR1 SGHAT and CDR2 FQNNGV. Trimming took 4 bases from V and 3 from J, leaving 5 bases between them. The CDR3 region is CASSYGTDTQYF. The CDR3, as DNA: TGTGCCAGCAGCTATGGGACAGATACGCAGTATTTT.

This clone was counted between two and nine times. This CDR3 reads CASGGGRDRVDEQYF. In nucleotides, the CDR3 is TGTGCCAGCGGTGGTGGTAGGGACAGGGTAGACGAGCAGTACTTC. This chain connects TRBV6-5 to TRBJ2-7; TRBD1 matches 9 bases. Germline CDR1 and CDR2: MNHEY and SVGAGI. This CDR3 contains 15 residues. Trimming at V came to 8 bases and at J to 5 bases, leaving 13 bases not matched to a gene.

V gene TRBV7-2 combines with J gene TRBJ2-3, with 11 positions matching TRBD2. CDR1 is SGHTA and CDR2 is FQGNSA in the germline V gene. The CDR3 has 15 residues. J was trimmed by 2 bases and V by 5 bases; bases with no gene match: 3. The CDR3 reads CASSRTSGPTDTQYF. The DNA for the CDR3 is TGTGCCAGCAGCAGGACTAGCGGGCCCACAGATACGCAGTATTTT.

CDR3 bases: TGTGCCAGCACGGGACAGGGAGTCACCGGGGAGCTGTTTTTT. Its translation is CASTGQGVTGELFF. The V gene is TRBV27, the J gene TRBJ2-2; TRBD1 matches 9 bases. CDR3 length: 14 amino acids. Germline trimming cut 7 bases from V and 4 bases from J; bases unmatched to any gene: 4. Germline V gives CDR1 MNHEY, CDR2 SMNVEV (reference sequence).

This clone has a single count. The chain links TRBV7-6 to TRBJ1-2; D gene ambiguous. The CDR3 spans 12 residues. Germline lookup yields CDR1 SGHVS and CDR2 FNYEAQ. V was pared by 1 base and J by 10 bases, with 10 bases between. Here the CDR3 reads CASSLGKGDYTF. Here the CDR3 DNA reads TGTGCCAGCAGCTTAGGAAAGGGAGACTACACCTTC.

This chain connects TRBV2 to TRBJ1-5; no firm D call. The CDR3 length is 14 residues. CDR1 SNHLY and CDR2 FYNNEI come from the germline V gene. Trimming removed 2 bases from V and 0 bases from J, with 5 bases in between. The DNA for the CDR3 is TGTGCCAGCAGTGAACCGGATAGCAATCAGCCCCAGCATTTT. Residues: CASSEPDSNQPQHF.

This clone has only a few counts. The rearrangement uses TRBV6-5 and TRBJ2-7; 7 nucleotides line up with TRBD1. Germline-derived CDR1 and CDR2 are MNHEY and SVGAGI. The CDR3 covers 16 residues. The V segment lost 0 bases and the J segment 2 bases; nucleotides outside the gene matches: 7. This chain's CDR3 is CASSYSKGQATYEQYF. The CDR3 nucleotides are TGTGCCAGCAGTTACTCGAAAGGACAGGCAACCTACGAGCAGTACTTC.

This chain uses TRBV19 with TRBJ1-1; D might be TRBD1 (6 bases). Germline V lookup: CDR1 LNHDA, CDR2 SQIVND (reference sequence). The CDR3 loop spans 13 amino acids. Trimming cost V 6 bases and J 5 bases, with 13 bases left between them. CDR3 loop: CASSWGGTTEAFF. The DNA for the CDR3 is TGTGCCAGTAGCTGGGGGGGGACAACTGAAGCTTTCTTT.

In this sample, this clone turned up a few times. The chain links TRBV23-1 to TRBJ1-5; 9 bases map to TRBD1. TRBV23-1 qualifies as an ORF whose function is uncertain. The J segment lost 1 base and the V segment lost 3 bases, leaving 10 bases of the junction unmatched. This CDR3 spans 18 amino acids. The CDR3 loop reads CASSHSGTGTGSNQPQHF. The CDR3 nucleotides read TGCGCCAGCAGTCATTCCGGGACAGGGACTGGGAGCAATCAGCCCCAGCATTTT.

This sequence joins TRBV30 and TRBJ1-5, with TRBD1 matching 8 bases. CDR3 length: 14 amino acids. J was trimmed by 4 bases and V by 3 bases; bases with no gene match: 5. Germline V gene data show CDR1 as GTSNPN and CDR2 as SVGIG (reference sequence). The CDR3 is CAWSLTGGNQPQHF. CDR3 sequence (DNA): TGTGCCTGGAGCTTAACAGGGGGGAATCAGCCCCAGCATTTT. Together with reference TRBV30 and TRBJ1-5, the CDR3 gives the full variable domain: SQTIHQWPATLVQPVGSPLSLECTVEGTSNPNLYWYRQAAGRGLQLLFYSVGIGQISSEVPQNLSASRPQDRQFILSSKKLLLSDSGFYLCAWSLTGGNQPQHFGDGTRLSIL.

The rearrangement uses TRBV6-5 and TRBJ2-7; D tentatively reads TRBD1 or TRBD2 (5 bases each). V was clipped by 9 bases and J by 1 base, with 13 bases between them. The CDR3 has 13 residues. Germline CDR1 MNHEY, CDR2 SVGAGI. This CDR3 reads CASTGTDSYEQYF. DNA of the CDR3: TGTGCCAGTACCGGGACGGATTCCTACGAGCAGTACTTC.

The chain employs TRBV2 and TRBJ1-2; 8 positions agree with TRBD1. The CDR3 spans 12 residues. CDR1 and CDR2 (germline): SNHLY, FYNNEI. The V segment lost 10 bases and the J segment 3 bases; nucleotides outside the gene matches: 4. CDR3 amino acids: CAKQTGDYGYTF. Here the CDR3 DNA reads TGTGCCAAGCAGACAGGGGACTATGGCTACACCTTC.

This clone was seen a handful of times. V is TRBV5-4 and J is TRBJ1-1; weak D call: TRBD1 (5 bases). Germline V gene data show CDR1 as SGHNT and CDR2 as YYREEE (reference sequence). The CDR3 extends over 12 amino acids. V was clipped by 0 bases and J by 10 bases, with 10 bases between them. Written as DNA, the CDR3 is TGTGCCAGCAGCTTGGGAGGGGCTGGAGCTTTCTTT. It translates to CASSLGGAGAFF.

The chain employs TRBV5-6 and TRBJ2-3; 8 bases are a match to TRBD2. The V gene end was trimmed by 2 bases and the J gene end by 3 bases; junction bases not matched to a gene: 5. Germline CDR1 reads SGHDT; CDR2 reads YYEEEE. This CDR3 region has 15 residues. The CDR3 DNA reads as TGTGCCAGCAGCTTAAGCGGGGGATTAACAGATACGCAGTATTTT. The encoded protein is CASSLSGGLTDTQYF.

The genes are TRBV29-1 and TRBJ2-2; the match to TRBD1 covers 9 bases. The CDR3 is made up of 16 amino acids. V lost 2 bases and J lost 2; bases outside the gene matches: 6. CDR1 is SQVTM and CDR2 is ANQGSEA in the germline V gene. In nucleotides, the CDR3 is TGCAGCGTTGAAAGGACAGGGGCCGTTAACACCGGGGAGCTGTTTTTT. Translating it yields CSVERTGAVNTGELFF.

This clone was observed a single time. The chain has TRBV13 and TRBJ2-7; perhaps TRBD2 as D (6 bases). CDR3 length: 13 amino acids. Deletions cut 1 base from V and 3 bases from J, with 7 bases between. From germline, CDR1 is PRHDT and CDR2 FYEKMQ (reference sequence). In DNA, the CDR3 is TGTGCCAGCAGCTTAGAGGGAGGCTACGAGCAGTACTTC. Translating it yields CASSLEGGYEQYF.

This clone was counted a few times. The chain carries TRBV29-1 and TRBJ2-7; 10 bases line up with TRBD1. Trimming took 6 bases from V and 3 from J; bases not matched to a gene: 5. The germline V gene encodes CDR1 SQVTM and CDR2 ANQGSEA. This CDR3 comprises 13 residues. CDR3 DNA sequence: TGCAGCGTGGAGGGGACAGGGGACTACGAGCAGTACTTC. It codes for CSVEGTGDYEQYF.

This clone has a count of ten or more. The V and J genes are TRBV2 and TRBJ1-5; D perhaps matches TRBD1 (6 bases). From germline, CDR1 is SNHLY and CDR2 FYNNEI. The V end lost 7 bases, the J end lost 4 bases, and 8 bases lay between the germline ends. This CDR3 region has 12 residues. CDR3 coding DNA: TGTGCCAGCAAGAGGGGGAATCAGCCCCAGCATTTT. Residues: CASKRGNQPQHF.

This chain uses TRBV4-1 with TRBJ2-7; 8 nucleotides match TRBD1. The length of the CDR3 is 14 residues. After removal of 6 bases from V and 4 bases from J, the junction contained 8 bases not matched to a gene. Germline CDR1 reads MGHRA; CDR2 reads YSYEKL. DNA of the CDR3: TGCGCCAGCAGTCACGGACAGGGAGGTTACGAGCAGTACTTC. Residues: CASSHGQGGYEQYF.

The V gene is TRBV9, the J gene TRBJ2-4; D is perhaps TRBD2 (6 bases). This CDR3 contains 15 residues. The germline V gene has CDR1 SGDLS and CDR2 YYNGEE. V was pared by 2 bases and J by 6 bases, with 15 bases between. The chain's CDR3 is CASSVEGLGGNIQYF. The DNA for the CDR3 is TGTGCCAGCAGCGTCGAGGGCCTCGGGGGAAACATTCAGTACTTC.

This chain links TRBV2 with TRBJ2-5; TRBD1 matches at 10 bases. Per germline, CDR1 SNHLY and CDR2 FYNNEI. The length of the CDR3 is 14 residues. V shed 6 bases and J 0 bases; nucleotides not matched to a gene: 1. CDR3 bases: TGTGCCAGCAGGGACAGGGGGTACCAAGAGACCCAGTACTTC. As protein: CASRDRGYQETQYF.